This paragraph covers one T cell receptor beta chain sequence. This sample is drawn from a study of T cell responses to AZD1222 COVID-19 vaccine. Sequencing was performed with immunoSEQ multiplex PCR; in TCRdb, only in-frame clones are kept and a portion is missing. The sample has fewer than 130,000 clones, around 90% seen once; the top ten hold more than 14%. The TCR was taken from an adult who received the AZD1222 COVID-19 vaccine. The sample in question was peripheral blood, obtained 28 days after the second AZD1222 dose.

The CDR3 loop is CASTEDRENTEAFF. The CDR3, as DNA: TGTGCCAGCACCGAGGACAGGGAGAACACTGAAGCTTTCTTT. The rearrangement uses TRBV7-9 and TRBJ1-1; 8 positions match TRBD1. Trimming removed 7 bases from V and 1 base from J; junction bases left unmatched: 5. Per germline, CDR1 SEHNR and CDR2 FQNEAQ (reference sequence). This CDR3 is 14 amino acids long.